Each of the 5 T cell receptor beta chains below was sequenced from the same sample in a study of blood T cell repertoires in COVID-19. The table came from immunoSEQ multiplex PCR; TCRdb's copy has only in-frame clones and leaves some out. Of hundreds of thousands of clones listed, about nine tenths are singletons. Sequencing was carried out using peripheral blood. These receptors all come from a woman in her 30s with COVID-19, enrolled during active disease.

V and J are TRBV9 and TRBJ2-2, with D perhaps TRBD2 (6 bases). V was pared by 0 bases and J by 1 base, with 10 bases between. Germline values: CDR1 SGDLS, CDR2 YYNGEE. CDR3 size: 16 residues. The CDR3 region has the DNA TGTGCCAGCAGCGTAGTAGGGGAGGTGAACACCGGGGAGCTGTTTTTT. This gives the protein CASSVVGEVNTGELFF. Using reference TRBV9 and TRBJ2-2 for the parts outside the CDR3, the full variable domain is DSGVTQTPKHLITATGQRVTLRCSPRSGDLSVYWYQQSLDQGLQFLIQYYNGEERAKGNILERFSAQQFPDLHSELNLSSLELGDSALYFCASSVVGEVNTGELFFGEGSRLTVL.

This clone was detected only once. The J gene is TRBJ2-7, the V gene TRBV19; the D gene is possibly TRBD1 (5 bases). Germline lookup yields CDR1 LNHDA and CDR2 SQIVND (reference sequence). This CDR3 spans 14 amino acids. Trimming pared 5 bases from V and 0 bases from J, leaving 11 bases between. DNA of the CDR3: TGTGCCAGTAGTTCCAGGGCCCTCTCCTACGAGCAGTACTTC. The encoded protein is CASSSRALSYEQYF.

The chain joins TRBV2 to TRBJ2-3, with 7 bases aligning to TRBD2. The CDR3 is 15 amino acids. Per germline, CDR1 SNHLY and CDR2 FYNNEI. V trimming: 4 bases; J trimming: 6 bases; junction bases outside the gene matches: 10. The DNA of the CDR3 is TGTGCCAGCAGTGTGAGGACTAGAAGCATCGATACGCAGTATTTT. Translated: CASSVRTRSIDTQYF.

V is TRBV29-1 and J is TRBJ1-1, with D tentatively TRBD1 (6 bases). Trimming took off 3 bases at V and 8 bases at J, with 10 bases between the two ends. Per the germline V gene, CDR1 is SQVTM and CDR2 is ANQGSEA. This CDR3 has 11 amino acids. The CDR3 DNA reads TGCAGCGTTGATCAGGGGACCGAAGCTTTCTTT. Amino acids: CSVDQGTEAFF.

V gene TRBV28 combines with J gene TRBJ2-4, with TRBD2 as a possible D gene (5 bases). Trimming shortened V by 5 bases and J by 0 bases, and 17 bases separated the two germline ends. The length of the CDR3 is 17 residues. Germline V lookup: CDR1 MDHEN, CDR2 SYDVKM. The CDR3 DNA follows: TGTGCCAGCAGTAAAAAAAGACGGGAACTAGCCAAAAACATTCAGTACTTC. Amino acids: CASSKKRRELAKNIQYF.